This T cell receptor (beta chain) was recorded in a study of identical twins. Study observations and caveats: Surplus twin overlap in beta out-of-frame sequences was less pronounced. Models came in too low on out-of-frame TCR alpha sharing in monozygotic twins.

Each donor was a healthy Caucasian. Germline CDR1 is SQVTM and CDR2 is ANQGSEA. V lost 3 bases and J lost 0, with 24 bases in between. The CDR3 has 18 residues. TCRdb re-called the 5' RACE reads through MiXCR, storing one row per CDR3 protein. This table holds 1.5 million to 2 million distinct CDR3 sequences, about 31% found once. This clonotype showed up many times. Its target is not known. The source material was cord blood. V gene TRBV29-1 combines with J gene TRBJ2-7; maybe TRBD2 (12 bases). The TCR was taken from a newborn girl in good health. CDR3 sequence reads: CSVEFGTGGLAGSYEQYF. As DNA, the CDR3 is TGCAGCGTTGAGTTTGGGACAGGGGGACTAGCGGGCTCCTACGAGCAGTACTTC.